Below are 14 T cell receptor beta chains sequenced from a single sample in a study of shared T cell receptors in the human thymus. TCRdb keeps only in-frame clones here, not all; method: immunoSEQ multiplex PCR. The data hold some 700,000 clones, with roughly 88% observed a single time. These data were likewise used in another study, on human thymus T cells.

The specimen was thymocytes. These receptor sequences come from a boy younger than two with a congenital heart defect.

This sequence joins TRBV4-3 and TRBJ2-7; 14 bases are shared with TRBD2. Germline V lookup: CDR1 LGHNA, CDR2 YSLEER. V trimming: 0 bases; J trimming: 2 bases; junction bases outside the gene matches: 15. The CDR3 has 21 residues. This CDR3 reads CASSQDEVPGLAGVRAYEQYF. The CDR3 nucleotides read TGCGCCAGCAGCCAAGATGAGGTGCCGGGACTAGCGGGAGTGAGGGCCTACGAGCAGTACTTC.

The V call is TRBV27, the J call TRBJ1-1; 7 bases agree with TRBD1. CDR1 is MNHEY, CDR2 SMNVEV, per germline (reference sequence). CDR3 length equals 15 residues. Trimming cost V 5 bases and J 3 bases; bases outside gene matches: 9. DNA for the CDR3: TGTGCCAGCAGTGAGGAGGTCAGGGGGGACACTGAAGCTTTCTTT. The encoded protein is CASSEEVRGDTEAFF.

This chain joins TRBV5-1 and TRBJ2-1; no clear D gene. The CDR3 is 14 residues long. Looked up from germline, CDR1 is SGHRS and CDR2 is YFSETQ. Trimming took 4 bases from V and 2 from J, leaving 10 bases between them. CDR3 residues: CASSPLLAYNEQFF. CDR3 DNA sequence: TGCGCCAGCAGCCCCCTGCTAGCCTACAATGAGCAGTTCTTC.

This clone turned up a few times. J is TRBJ1-2 and V is TRBV11-2, with no clear D. The CDR3 has 14 residues. V was trimmed by 2 bases and J by 0 bases, leaving 7 bases between them. CDR1 SGHAT and CDR2 FQNNGV come from the germline V gene. The DNA for the CDR3 is TGTGCCAGCAGCTTATCGTCTCCTAACTATGGCTACACCTTC. Translated, it gives CASSLSSPNYGYTF.

Notes on this clone: This sample also contains other DNA sequences that code for the same CDR3. This chain joins TRBV7-7 and TRBJ2-1; 7 positions agree with TRBD2. CDR1 SSHAT and CDR2 FNYEAQ come from the germline V gene (reference sequence). V gave up 5 bases and J gave up 6 bases; unmatched junction bases: 10. The CDR3 totals 15 residues. For the CDR3, the DNA is TGTGCCAGCAGCCTTGGACTAGTTGGCTCCAATGAGCAGTTCTTC. It yields the protein CASSLGLVGSNEQFF.

The chain employs TRBV4-1 and TRBJ2-2; no clear D gene. Trimming removed 1 base from V and 1 base from J, with 10 bases in between. The CDR3 has 16 amino acids. Germline V gene lookup returns CDR1 MGHRA and CDR2 YSYEKL. CDR3 in amino acids: CASSQAQEQNTGELFF. The CDR3 nucleotides read TGCGCCAGCAGCCAAGCGCAGGAACAGAACACCGGGGAGCTGTTTTTT.

The chain uses TRBV29-1 and TRBJ2-5; 8 nucleotides line up with TRBD2. V lost 0 bases and J lost 3; bases outside the gene matches: 3. This CDR3 comprises 14 residues. Germline V gene lookup returns CDR1 SQVTM and CDR2 ANQGSEA. The CDR3 nucleotides are TGCAGCGTTGAAGAGACACTAGCGGAAGAGACCCAGTACTTC. This sequence encodes CSVEETLAEETQYF.

The genes are TRBV5-6 and TRBJ1-2; 10 bases align to TRBD1. J was trimmed by 2 bases and V by 0 bases; bases with no gene match: 4. CDR1 and CDR2 (germline): SGHDT, YYEEEE. The CDR3 contains 16 residues. CDR3 sequence reads: CASSLGRDRGNYGYTF. CDR3 sequence (DNA): TGTGCCAGCAGCTTGGGGCGGGACAGGGGAAACTATGGCTACACCTTC.

This chain uses TRBV7-2 with TRBJ2-6; TRBD2 matches at 7 bases. This CDR3 is built from 17 residues. After removal of 1 base from V and 1 base from J, the junction contained 4 bases not matched to a gene. Per the germline V gene, CDR1 is SGHTA and CDR2 is FQGNSA. CDR3 DNA: TGTGCCAGCAGCTTAGGGACTAGTAATTCTGGGGCCAACGTCCTGACTTTC. Its protein product is CASSLGTSNSGANVLTF. Filled out from reference TRBV7-2 and TRBJ2-6, the complete variable domain reads GAGVSQSPSNKVTEKGKDVELRCDPISGHTALYWYRQSLGQGLEFLIYFQGNSAPDKSGLPSDRFSAERTGGSVSTLTIQRTQQEDSAVYLCASSLGTSNSGANVLTFGAGSRLTVL.

This chain joins TRBV4-1 and TRBJ2-1, with 14 bases lining up with TRBD2. The trim removed 3 bases at V and 7 bases at J, leaving 2 bases unmatched. CDR1 is MGHRA and CDR2 is YSYEKL in the germline V gene. This CDR3 has 15 residues. DNA for the CDR3: TGCGCCAGCAGCCACGGGACTAGCGGGAGTAATGAGCAGTTCTTC. Its protein is CASSHGTSGSNEQFF.

V gene TRBV11-2 combines with J gene TRBJ2-7; 7 bases fit TRBD2. The CDR3 contains 15 residues. Trimming cost V 2 bases and J 0 bases; bases outside gene matches: 4. CDR1 SGHAT and CDR2 FQNNGV come from the germline V gene. The CDR3 sequence is CASSLWSGTSYEQYF. CDR3 sequence (DNA): TGTGCCAGCAGCTTATGGAGCGGGACCTCCTACGAGCAGTACTTC.

This clone was observed once. This chain links TRBV15 with TRBJ2-3, with D possibly TRBD2 on 6 matching bases. This CDR3 contains 15 residues. Germline loops: CDR1 LNHNV, CDR2 YYDKDF (reference sequence). Deletions cut 7 bases from V and 1 base from J, with 15 bases between. CDR3 protein: CATTPGGSRTDTQYF. In nucleotides, the CDR3 is TGTGCCACCACTCCTGGGGGGTCCCGCACAGATACGCAGTATTTT.

The chain couples TRBV12-2 to TRBJ2-3; the D call of TRBD1 is as the table states it, not checked on the DNA. TRBV12-2 is a known pseudogene. CDR3 length: 16 residues. DNA of the CDR3: TGTGCAAGTCGCTTGCCAGGGTCAATCCGGACAGATACGCAGTATTTT. Protein: CASRLPGSIRTDTQYF.

The V and J genes are TRBV6-1 and TRBJ2-7, with 12 nucleotides matching TRBD2. Per germline, CDR1 MNHNS and CDR2 SASEGT. CDR3 length equals 14 residues. Trimming took 6 bases from V and 9 from J; bases not matched to a gene: 9. The CDR3 reads CASRGTSGRPRQYF. In DNA form, the CDR3 reads TGTGCCAGCAGAGGGACTAGCGGGCGGCCTCGGCAGTACTTC.